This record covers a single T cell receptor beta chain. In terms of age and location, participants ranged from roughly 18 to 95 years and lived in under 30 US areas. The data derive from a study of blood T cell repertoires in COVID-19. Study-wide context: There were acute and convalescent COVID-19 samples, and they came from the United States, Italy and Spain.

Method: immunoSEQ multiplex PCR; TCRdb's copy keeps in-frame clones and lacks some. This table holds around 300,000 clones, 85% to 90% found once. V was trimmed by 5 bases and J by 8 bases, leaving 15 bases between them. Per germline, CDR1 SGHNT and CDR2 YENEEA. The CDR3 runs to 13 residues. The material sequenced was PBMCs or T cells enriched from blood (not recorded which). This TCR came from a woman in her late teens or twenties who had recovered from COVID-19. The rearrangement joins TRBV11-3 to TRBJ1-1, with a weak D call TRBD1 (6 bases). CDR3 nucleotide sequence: TGTGCCAGCAGCCTTGGCAGGGGTTTCGAAGCTTTCTTT. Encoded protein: CASSLGRGFEAFF.